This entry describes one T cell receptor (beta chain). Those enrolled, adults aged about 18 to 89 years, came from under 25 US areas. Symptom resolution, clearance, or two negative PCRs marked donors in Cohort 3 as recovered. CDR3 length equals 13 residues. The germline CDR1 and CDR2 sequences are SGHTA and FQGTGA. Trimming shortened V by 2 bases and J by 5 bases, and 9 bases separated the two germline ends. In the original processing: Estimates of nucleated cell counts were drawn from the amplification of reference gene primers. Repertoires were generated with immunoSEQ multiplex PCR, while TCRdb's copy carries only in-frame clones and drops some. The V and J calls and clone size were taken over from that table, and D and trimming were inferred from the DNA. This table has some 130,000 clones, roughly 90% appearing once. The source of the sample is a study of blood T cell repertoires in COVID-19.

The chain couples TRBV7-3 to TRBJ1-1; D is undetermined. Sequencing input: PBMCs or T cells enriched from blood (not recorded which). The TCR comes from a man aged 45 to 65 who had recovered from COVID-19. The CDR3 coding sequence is TGTGCCAGCAGCTTATCATCGGGGACTGAAGCTTTCTTT. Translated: CASSLSSGTEAFF. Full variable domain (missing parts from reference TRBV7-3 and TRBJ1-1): GAGVSQTPSNKVTEKGKYVELRCDPISGHTALYWYRQSLGQGPEFLIYFQGTGAADDSGLPNDRFFAVRPEGSVSTLKIQRTERGDSAVYLCASSLSSGTEAFFGQGTRLTVV.